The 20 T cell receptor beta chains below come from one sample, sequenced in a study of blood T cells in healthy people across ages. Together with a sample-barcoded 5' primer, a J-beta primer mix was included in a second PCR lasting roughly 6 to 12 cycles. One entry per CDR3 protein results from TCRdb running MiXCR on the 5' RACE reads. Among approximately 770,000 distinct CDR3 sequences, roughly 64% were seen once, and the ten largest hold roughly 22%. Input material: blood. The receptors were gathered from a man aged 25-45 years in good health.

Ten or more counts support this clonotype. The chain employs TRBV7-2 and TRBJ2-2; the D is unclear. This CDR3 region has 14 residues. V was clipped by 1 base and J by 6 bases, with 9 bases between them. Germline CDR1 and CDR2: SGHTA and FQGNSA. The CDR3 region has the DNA TGTGCCAGCAGCTTAGGGCGTAGGCCCGGGGAGCTGTTTTTT. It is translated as CASSLGRRPGELFF.

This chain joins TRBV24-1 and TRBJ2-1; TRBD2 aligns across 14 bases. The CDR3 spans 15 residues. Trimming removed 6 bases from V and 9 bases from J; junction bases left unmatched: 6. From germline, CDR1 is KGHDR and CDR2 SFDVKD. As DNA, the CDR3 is TGTGCCACCAGTCATCTGGGACTAGCGGGAGTTGAGCAGTTCTTC. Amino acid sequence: CATSHLGLAGVEQFF.

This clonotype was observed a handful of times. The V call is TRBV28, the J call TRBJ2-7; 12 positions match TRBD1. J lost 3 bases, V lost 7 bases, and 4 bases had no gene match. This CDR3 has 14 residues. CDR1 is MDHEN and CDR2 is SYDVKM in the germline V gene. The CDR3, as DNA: TGTGCCAGCACAGGGACAGGGGGCTACTACGAGCAGTACTTC. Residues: CASTGTGGYYEQYF.

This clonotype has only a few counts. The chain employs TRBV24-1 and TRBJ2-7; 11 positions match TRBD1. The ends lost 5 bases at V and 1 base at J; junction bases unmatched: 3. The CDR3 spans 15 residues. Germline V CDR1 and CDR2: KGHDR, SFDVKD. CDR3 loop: CATSAGTGGSYEQYF. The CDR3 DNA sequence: TGTGCCACCAGTGCCGGGACAGGGGGGTCCTACGAGCAGTACTTC.

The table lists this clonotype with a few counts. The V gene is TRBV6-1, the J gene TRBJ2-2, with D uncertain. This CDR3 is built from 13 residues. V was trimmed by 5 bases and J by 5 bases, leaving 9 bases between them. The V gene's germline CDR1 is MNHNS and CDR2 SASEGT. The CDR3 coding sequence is TGTGCCAGCAGTTCCCTGGGGACCGGGGAGCTGTTTTTT. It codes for CASSSLGTGELFF.

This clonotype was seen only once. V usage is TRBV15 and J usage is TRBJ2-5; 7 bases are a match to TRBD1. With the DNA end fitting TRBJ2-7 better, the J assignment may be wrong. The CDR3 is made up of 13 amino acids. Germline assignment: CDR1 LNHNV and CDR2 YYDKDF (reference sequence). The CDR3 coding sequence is TGTGCCACCAGCAGTCTACAGGGGATCGAGCAGTACTTC. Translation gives CATSSLQGIEQYF.

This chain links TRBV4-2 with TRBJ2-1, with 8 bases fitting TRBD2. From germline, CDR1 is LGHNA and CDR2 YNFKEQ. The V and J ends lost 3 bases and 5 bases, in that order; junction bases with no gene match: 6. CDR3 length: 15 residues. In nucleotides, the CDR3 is TGTGCCAGCAGCCACGGTGGAGCGGGGGACAATGAGCAGTTCTTC. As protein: CASSHGGAGDNEQFF.

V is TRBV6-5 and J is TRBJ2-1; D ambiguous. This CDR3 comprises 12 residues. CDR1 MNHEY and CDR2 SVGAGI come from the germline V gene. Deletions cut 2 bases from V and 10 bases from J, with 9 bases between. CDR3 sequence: CASSYMGLEQFF. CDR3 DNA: TGTGCCAGCAGTTACATGGGTTTAGAGCAGTTCTTC.

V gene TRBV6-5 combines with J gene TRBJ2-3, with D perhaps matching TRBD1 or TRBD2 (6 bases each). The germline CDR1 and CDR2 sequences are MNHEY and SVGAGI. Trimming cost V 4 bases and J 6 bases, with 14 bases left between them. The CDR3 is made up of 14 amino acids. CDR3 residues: CASSFLARGDTQYF. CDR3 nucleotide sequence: TGTGCCAGCAGTTTTCTAGCGAGGGGGGATACGCAGTATTTT.

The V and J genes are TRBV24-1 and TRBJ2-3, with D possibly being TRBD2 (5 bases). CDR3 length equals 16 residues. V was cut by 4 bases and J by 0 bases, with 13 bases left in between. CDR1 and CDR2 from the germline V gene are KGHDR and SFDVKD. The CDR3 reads CATSDRGLASTDTQYF. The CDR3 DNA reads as TGTGCCACCAGTGACCGAGGACTGGCTAGCACAGATACGCAGTATTTT.

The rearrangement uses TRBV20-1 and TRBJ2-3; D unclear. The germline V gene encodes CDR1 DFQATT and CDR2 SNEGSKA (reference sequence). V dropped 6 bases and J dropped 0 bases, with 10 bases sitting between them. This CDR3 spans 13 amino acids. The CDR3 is CSAQPPSTDTQYF. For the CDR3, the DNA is TGCAGTGCCCAACCCCCTAGCACAGATACGCAGTATTTT.

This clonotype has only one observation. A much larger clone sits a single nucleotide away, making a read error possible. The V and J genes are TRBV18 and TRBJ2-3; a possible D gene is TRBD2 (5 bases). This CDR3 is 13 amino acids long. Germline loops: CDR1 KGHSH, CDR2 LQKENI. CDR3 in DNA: TGTGCCAGCTCACCGTCGGAGGCAGATGCGCAGTATTTT. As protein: CASSPSEADAQYF.

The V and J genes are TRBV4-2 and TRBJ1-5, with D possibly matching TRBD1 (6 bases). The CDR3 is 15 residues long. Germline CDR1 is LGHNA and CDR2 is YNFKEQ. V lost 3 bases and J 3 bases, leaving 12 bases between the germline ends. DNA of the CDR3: TGTGCCAGCAGCCAGGATACAGGGTACAATCAGCCCCAGCATTTT. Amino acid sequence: CASSQDTGYNQPQHF.

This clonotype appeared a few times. The CDR3 is CSALTGDNYGYTF. As DNA, the CDR3 is TGCAGCGCGCTAACAGGGGATAACTATGGCTACACCTTC. The chain links TRBV29-1 to TRBJ1-2, with 7 nucleotides matching TRBD1. CDR1 SQVTM and CDR2 ANQGSEA come from the germline V gene. The CDR3 consists of 13 residues. Unmatched junction bases numbered 6, after V lost 7 bases and J lost 1 base.

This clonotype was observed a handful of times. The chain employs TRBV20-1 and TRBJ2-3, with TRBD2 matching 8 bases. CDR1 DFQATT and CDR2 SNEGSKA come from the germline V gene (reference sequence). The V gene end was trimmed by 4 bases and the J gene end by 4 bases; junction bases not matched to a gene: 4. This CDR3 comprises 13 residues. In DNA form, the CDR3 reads TGCAGTGCTACCAGCGGGAGTTCAGATACGCAGTATTTT. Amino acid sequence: CSATSGSSDTQYF.

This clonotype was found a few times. DNA for the CDR3: TGCGCCAGCAGCCGGACGGACAGTCCTTTCTATGGCTACACCTTC. This sequence encodes CASSRTDSPFYGYTF. This rearrangement joins TRBV4-1 to TRBJ1-2; a possible D gene is TRBD1 (6 bases). The germline V gene encodes CDR1 MGHRA and CDR2 YSYEKL. This CDR3 has 15 residues. V lost 4 bases, J lost 4 bases, and 16 bases lay in between.

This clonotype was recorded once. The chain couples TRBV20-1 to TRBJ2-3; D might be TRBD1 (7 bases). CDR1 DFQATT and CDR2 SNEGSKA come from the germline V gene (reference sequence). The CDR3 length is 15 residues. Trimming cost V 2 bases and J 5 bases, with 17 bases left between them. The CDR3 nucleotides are TGCAGTGCTAGAAACAGGGGAGGTCGGGAAGATACGCAGTATTTT. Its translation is CSARNRGGREDTQYF.

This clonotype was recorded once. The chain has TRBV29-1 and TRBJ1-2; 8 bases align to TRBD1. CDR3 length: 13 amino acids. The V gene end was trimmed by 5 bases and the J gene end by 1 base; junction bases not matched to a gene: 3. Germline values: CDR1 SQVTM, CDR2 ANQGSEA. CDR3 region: CSVRTGLNYGYTF. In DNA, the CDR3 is TGCAGCGTTCGGACAGGGCTTAACTATGGCTACACCTTC.

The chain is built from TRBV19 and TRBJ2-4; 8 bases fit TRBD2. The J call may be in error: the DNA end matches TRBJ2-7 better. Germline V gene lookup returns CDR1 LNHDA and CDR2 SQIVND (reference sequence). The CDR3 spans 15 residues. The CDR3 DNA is TGTGCCAGTAGTAACGGTCGGGAGGGTGTCTACGAGCAGTACTTC. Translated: CASSNGREGVYEQYF.

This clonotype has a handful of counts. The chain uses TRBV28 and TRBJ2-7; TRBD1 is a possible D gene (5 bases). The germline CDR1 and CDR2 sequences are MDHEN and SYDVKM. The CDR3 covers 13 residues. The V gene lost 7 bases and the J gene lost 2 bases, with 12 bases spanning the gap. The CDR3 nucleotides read TGTGCCAGCAAAACAGGTGCCCCCTACGAGCAGTACTTC. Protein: CASKTGAPYEQYF.